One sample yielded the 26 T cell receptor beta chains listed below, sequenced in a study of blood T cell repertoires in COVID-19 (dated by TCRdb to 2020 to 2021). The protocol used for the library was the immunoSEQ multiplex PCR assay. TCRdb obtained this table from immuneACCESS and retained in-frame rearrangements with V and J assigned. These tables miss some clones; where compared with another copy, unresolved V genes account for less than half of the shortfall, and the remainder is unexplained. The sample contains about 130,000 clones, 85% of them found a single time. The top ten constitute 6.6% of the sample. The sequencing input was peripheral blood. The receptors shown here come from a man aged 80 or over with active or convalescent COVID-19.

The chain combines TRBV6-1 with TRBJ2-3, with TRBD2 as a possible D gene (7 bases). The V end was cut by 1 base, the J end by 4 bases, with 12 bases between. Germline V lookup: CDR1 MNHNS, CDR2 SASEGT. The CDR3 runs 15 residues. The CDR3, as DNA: TGTGCCAGCAGTGAAGTTTGGCGGGGGCCAGATACGCAGTATTTT. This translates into CASSEVWRGPDTQYF.

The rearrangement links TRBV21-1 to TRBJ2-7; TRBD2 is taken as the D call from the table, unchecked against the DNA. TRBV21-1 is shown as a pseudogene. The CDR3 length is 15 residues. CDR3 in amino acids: CASSKAQGGNYEQYF. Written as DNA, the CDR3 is TGTGCCAGCAGCAAAGCACAGGGAGGGAATTACGAGCAGTACTTC.

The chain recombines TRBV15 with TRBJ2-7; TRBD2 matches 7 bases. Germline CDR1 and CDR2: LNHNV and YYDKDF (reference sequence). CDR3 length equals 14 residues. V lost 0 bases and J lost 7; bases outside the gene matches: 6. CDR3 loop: CATSRDRRGGEQYF. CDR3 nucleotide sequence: TGTGCCACCAGCAGAGATAGGAGGGGAGGGGAGCAGTACTTC.

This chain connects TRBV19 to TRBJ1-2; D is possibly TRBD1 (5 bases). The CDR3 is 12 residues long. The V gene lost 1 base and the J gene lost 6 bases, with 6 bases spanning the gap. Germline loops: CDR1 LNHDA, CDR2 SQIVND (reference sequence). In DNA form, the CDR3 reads TGTGCCAGTAGTATAGCAGGGAATGGCTACACCTTC. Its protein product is CASSIAGNGYTF.

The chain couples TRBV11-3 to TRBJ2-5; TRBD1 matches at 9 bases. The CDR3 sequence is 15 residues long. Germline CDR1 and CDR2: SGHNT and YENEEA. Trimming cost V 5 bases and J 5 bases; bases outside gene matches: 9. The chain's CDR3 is CASSPRDRVQETQYF. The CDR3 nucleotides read TGTGCCAGCAGCCCCCGGGACAGGGTTCAGGAGACCCAGTACTTC. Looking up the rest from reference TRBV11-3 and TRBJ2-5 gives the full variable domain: EAGVVQSPRYKIIEKKQPVAFWCNPISGHNTLYWYLQNLGQGPELLIRYENEEAVDDSQLPKDRFSAERLKGVDSTLKIQPAELGDSAVYLCASSPRDRVQETQYFGPGTRLLVL.

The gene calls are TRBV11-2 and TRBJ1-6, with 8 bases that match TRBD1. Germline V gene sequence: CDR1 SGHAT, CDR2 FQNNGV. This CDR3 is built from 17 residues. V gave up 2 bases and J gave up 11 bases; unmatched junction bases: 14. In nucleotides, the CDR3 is TGTGCCAGCAGCTTATTATGGTGGAGCAGGGGGCAGGCACCCCTCCACTTT. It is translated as CASSLLWWSRGQAPLHF.

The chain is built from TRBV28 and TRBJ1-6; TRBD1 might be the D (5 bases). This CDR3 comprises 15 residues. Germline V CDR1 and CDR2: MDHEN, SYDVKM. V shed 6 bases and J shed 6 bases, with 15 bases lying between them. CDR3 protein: CASSHHRTINSPLHF. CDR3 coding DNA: TGTGCCAGCAGCCACCACAGGACAATTAATTCACCCCTCCACTTT.

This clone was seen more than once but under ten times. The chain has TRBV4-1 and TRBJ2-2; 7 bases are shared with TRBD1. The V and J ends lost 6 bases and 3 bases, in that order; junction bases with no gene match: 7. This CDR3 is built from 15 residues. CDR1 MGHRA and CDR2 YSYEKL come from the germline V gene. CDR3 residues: CASRLDRADTGELFF. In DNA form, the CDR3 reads TGCGCCAGCAGACTCGACAGGGCGGACACCGGGGAGCTGTTTTTT.

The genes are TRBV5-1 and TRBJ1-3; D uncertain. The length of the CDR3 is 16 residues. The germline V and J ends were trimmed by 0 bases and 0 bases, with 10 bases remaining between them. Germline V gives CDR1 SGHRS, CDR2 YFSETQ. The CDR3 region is CASSLAWAASGNTIYF. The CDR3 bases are TGCGCCAGCAGCTTGGCCTGGGCAGCCTCTGGAAACACCATATATTTT.

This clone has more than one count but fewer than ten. CDR3: CSVDEYQETQYF. In DNA, the CDR3 is TGCAGCGTTGATGAGTATCAAGAGACCCAGTACTTC. The rearrangement uses TRBV29-1 and TRBJ2-5, with D unresolved. The CDR3 is 12 residues long. CDR1 and CDR2 from the germline V gene are SQVTM and ANQGSEA. Trimming pared 3 bases from V and 2 bases from J, leaving 7 bases between.

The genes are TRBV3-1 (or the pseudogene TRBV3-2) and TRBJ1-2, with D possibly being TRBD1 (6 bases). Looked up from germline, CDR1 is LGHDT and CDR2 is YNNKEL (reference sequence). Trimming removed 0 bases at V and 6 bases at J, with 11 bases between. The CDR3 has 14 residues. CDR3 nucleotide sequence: TGTGCCAGCAGCCAAGATGCAGGGGCGCATGGCTACACCTTC. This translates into CASSQDAGAHGYTF.

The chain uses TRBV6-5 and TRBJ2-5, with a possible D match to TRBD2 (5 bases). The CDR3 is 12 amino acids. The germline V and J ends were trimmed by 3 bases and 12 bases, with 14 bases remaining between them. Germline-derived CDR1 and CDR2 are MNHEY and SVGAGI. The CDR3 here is CASSYSNPGEYF. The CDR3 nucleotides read TGTGCCAGCAGTTATTCGAACCCCGGGGAGTACTTC.

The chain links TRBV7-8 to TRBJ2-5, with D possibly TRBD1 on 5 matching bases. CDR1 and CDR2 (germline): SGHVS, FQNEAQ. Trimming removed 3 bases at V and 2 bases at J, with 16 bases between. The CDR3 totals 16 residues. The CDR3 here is CASSLLQGRIQETQYF. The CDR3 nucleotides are TGTGCCAGCAGCTTGCTGCAGGGCCGGATTCAAGAGACCCAGTACTTC.

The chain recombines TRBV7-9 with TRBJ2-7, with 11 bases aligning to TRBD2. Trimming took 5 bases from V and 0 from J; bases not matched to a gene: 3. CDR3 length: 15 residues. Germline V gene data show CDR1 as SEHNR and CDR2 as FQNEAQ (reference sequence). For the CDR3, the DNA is TGTGCCAGCAGCACAACTAGCGGGAGCTCCTACGAGCAGTACTTC. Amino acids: CASSTTSGSSYEQYF.

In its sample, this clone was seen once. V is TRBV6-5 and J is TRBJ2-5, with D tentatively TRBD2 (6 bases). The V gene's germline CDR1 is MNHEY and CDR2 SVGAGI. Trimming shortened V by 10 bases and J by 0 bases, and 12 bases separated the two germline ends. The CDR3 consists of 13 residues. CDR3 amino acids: CAIAGSYQETQYF. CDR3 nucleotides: TGTGCCATTGCCGGGAGTTACCAAGAGACCCAGTACTTC.

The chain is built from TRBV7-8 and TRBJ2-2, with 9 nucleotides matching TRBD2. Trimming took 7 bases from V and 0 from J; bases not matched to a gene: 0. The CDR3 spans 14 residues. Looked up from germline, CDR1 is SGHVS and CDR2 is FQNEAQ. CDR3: CASKRGANTGELFF. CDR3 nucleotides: TGTGCCAGCAAGCGGGGGGCGAACACCGGGGAGCTGTTTTTT. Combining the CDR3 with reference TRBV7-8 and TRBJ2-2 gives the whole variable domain GAGVSQSPRYKVAKRGQDVALRCDPISGHVSLFWYQQALGQGPEFLTYFQNEAQLDKSGLPSDRFFAERPEGSVSTLKIQRTQQEDSAVYLCASKRGANTGELFFGEGSRLTVL.

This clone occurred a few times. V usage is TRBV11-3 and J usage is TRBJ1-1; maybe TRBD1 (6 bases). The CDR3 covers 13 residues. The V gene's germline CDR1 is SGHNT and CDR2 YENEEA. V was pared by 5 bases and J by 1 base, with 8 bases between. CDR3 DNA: TGTGCCAGCAGCCTACAGGGGAACACTGAAGCTTTCTTT. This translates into CASSLQGNTEAFF.

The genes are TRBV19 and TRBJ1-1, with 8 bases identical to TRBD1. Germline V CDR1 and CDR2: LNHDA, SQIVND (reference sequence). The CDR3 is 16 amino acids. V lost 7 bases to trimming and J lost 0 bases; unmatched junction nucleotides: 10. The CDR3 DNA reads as TGTGCCAGTATTGCGGGACAGGACCTCCTGAACACTGAAGCTTTCTTT. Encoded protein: CASIAGQDLLNTEAFF.

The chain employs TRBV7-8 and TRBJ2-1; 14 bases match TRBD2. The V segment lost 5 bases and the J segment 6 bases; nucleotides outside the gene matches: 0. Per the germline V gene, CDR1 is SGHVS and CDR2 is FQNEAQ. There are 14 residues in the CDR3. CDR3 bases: TGTGCCAGCAGCGGGACTAGCGGGAGCAATGAGCAGTTCTTC. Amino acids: CASSGTSGSNEQFF.

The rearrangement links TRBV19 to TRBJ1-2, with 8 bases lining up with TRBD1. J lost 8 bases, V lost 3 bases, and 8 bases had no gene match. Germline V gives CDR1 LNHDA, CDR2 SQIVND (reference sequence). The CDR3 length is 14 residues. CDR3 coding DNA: TGTGCCAGTAGTATGGGATCGGCAGGGGGCGGCTACACCTTC. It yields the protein CASSMGSAGGGYTF.

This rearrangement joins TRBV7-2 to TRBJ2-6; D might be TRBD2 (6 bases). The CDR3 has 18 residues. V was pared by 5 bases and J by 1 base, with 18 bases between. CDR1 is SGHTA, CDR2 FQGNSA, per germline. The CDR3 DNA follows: TGTGCCAGCAGCCTGGGGGGACTCACCATTTCTGGGGCCAACGTCCTGACTTTC. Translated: CASSLGGLTISGANVLTF.

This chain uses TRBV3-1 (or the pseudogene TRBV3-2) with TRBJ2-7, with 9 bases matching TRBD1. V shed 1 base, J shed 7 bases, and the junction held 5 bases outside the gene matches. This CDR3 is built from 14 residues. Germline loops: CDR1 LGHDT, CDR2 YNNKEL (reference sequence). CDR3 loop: CASSQVGTGREQYF. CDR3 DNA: TGTGCCAGCAGCCAAGTAGGGACAGGGAGGGAGCAGTACTTC.

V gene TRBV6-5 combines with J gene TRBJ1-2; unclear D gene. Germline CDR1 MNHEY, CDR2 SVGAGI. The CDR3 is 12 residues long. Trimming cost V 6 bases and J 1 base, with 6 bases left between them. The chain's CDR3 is CASSRSNYGYTF. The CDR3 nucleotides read TGTGCCAGCAGCAGAAGTAACTATGGCTACACCTTC.

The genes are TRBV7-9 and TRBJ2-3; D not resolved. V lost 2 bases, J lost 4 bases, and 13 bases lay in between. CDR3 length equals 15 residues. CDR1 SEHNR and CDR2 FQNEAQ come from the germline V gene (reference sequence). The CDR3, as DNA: TGTGCCAGCAGCTTACGCAGGCTTGTCGCAGATACGCAGTATTTT. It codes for CASSLRRLVADTQYF.

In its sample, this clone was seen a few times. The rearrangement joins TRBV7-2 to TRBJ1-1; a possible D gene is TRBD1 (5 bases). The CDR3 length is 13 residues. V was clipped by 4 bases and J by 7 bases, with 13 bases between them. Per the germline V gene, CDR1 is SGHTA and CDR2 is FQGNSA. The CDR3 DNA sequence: TGTGCCAGCAGCTCCCGGTGGGGGGTTGAAGCTTTCTTT. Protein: CASSSRWGVEAFF.

In DNA form, the CDR3 reads TGTGCCATCAGTGAGTCATCAGAAACGAACACCGGGGAGCTGTTTTTT. Protein sequence: CAISESSETNTGELFF. The J gene is TRBJ2-2, the V gene TRBV10-3; D not certain. The CDR3 runs to 16 residues. The germline V and J ends were trimmed by 0 bases and 0 bases, with 8 bases remaining between them. Germline V lookup: CDR1 ENHRY, CDR2 SYGVKD.